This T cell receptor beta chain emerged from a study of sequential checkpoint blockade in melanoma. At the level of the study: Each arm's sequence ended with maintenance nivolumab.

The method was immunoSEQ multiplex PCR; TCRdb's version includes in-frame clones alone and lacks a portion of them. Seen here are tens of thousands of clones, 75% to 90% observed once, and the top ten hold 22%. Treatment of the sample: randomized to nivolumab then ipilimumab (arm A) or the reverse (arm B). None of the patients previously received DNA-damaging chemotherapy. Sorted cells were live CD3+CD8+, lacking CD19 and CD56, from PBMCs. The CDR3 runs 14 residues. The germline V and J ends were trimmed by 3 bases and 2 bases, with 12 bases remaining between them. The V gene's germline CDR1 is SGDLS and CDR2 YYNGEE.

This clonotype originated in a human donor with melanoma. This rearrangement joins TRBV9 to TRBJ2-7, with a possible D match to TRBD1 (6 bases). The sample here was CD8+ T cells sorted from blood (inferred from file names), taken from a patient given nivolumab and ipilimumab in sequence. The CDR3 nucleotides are TGTGCCAGCAGCGCTGGTGGGGGCGCCTACGAGCAGTACTTC. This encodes CASSAGGGAYEQYF.